This T cell receptor (beta chain) was identified during a study of T cell responses to AZD1222 COVID-19 vaccine. Study observations and caveats: Regions 160-218 and 743-854 dominated among vaccine-associated CD4 TCRs spanning spike.

A word on this clone: The antigen remains undetermined.

This CDR3 has 14 amino acids. Looked up from germline, CDR1 is SGHNT and CDR2 is YYREEE (reference sequence). Between the trimmed V and J ends, which lost 1 base and 5 bases, there was a span of 12 bases. Libraries were prepared by immunoSEQ multiplex PCR; TCRdb keeps only in-frame clonotypes and omits some of them. The repertoire holds approximately 150,000 clones, with roughly nine tenths as singletons. The chain links TRBV5-4 to TRBJ2-5; D call uncertain. The sequence came from an adult who received the AZD1222 COVID-19 vaccine. The specimen comprised peripheral blood, sampled 28 days after the second AZD1222 dose. CDR3 DNA sequence: TGTGCCAGCAGCTTGTATCTATCCGGGGAGACCCAGTACTTC. Translated, it gives CASSLYLSGETQYF.